The present TCR beta chain was sequenced within a study of vaccination and CD4 T cells after COVID-19. Study summary: Median time from COVID diagnosis to post-COVID sampling was more than 95 days (35 to 161).

Cultured CD4+ T-cell DNA underwent Oncomine TCR Beta short-read sequencing. TCRdb re-called the PCR reads with MiXCR, one entry per CDR3 protein. The sample includes 15,000 to 20,000 distinct CDR3 sequences, around 45% of them seen just once. Germline V gene lookup returns CDR1 MNHEY and CDR2 SMNVEV (reference sequence). This CDR3 contains 13 residues. Germline trimming cut 10 bases from V and 6 bases from J; bases unmatched to any gene: 8. By share, this clonotype ranks as medium-sized (0.01 to 0.1%). Antigen unknown. Treatment described: roughly 10-day PBMC culture with coronavirus spike peptide pools or control peptides (ViraFEST assay).

The chain uses TRBV27 and TRBJ1-2, with 10 nucleotides matching TRBD1. Sequences were derived from CD4+ T cells from blood, cultured in vitro, sampled before SARS-CoV-2 vaccination. This TCR came from a human donor who had recovered from COVID-19. The CDR3 here is CATRDRGRNGYTF. In DNA, the CDR3 is TGTGCCACCAGGGACAGGGGACGTAATGGCTACACCTTC.